The 22 T cell receptor beta chains below come from one sample, sequenced in a study of blood T cell repertoires in COVID-19. Sequencing was performed with immunoSEQ multiplex PCR; in TCRdb, only in-frame clones are kept and a portion is missing. The sample lists approximately 360,000 clones, around 83% seen once, with over 4.5% in the top ten. The sequenced sample consisted of PBMCs or T cells enriched from blood (not recorded which). These receptors originate from a woman aged 45-65 years who had recovered from COVID-19.

The CDR3 nucleotides read TGTGCCAGCAGCTCAGGGACTAGCGGAACAGATACGCAGTATTTT. This encodes CASSSGTSGTDTQYF. This chain links TRBV7-3 with TRBJ2-3; TRBD2 matches at 11 bases. Per germline, CDR1 SGHTA and CDR2 FQGTGA. This CDR3 is 15 amino acids long. V shed 4 bases, J shed 3 bases, and the junction held 3 bases outside the gene matches.

This clone appeared once. This chain connects TRBV5-8 to TRBJ2-3; 7 positions agree with TRBD1. The V segment lost 2 bases and the J segment 4 bases; nucleotides outside the gene matches: 7. The CDR3 has 15 residues. Per the germline V gene, CDR1 is SGHTS and CDR2 is YDEGEE. In DNA, the CDR3 is TGTGCCAGCAGCTTCAGTACACAGGGGCCAGATACGCAGTATTTT. Protein product: CASSFSTQGPDTQYF.

The chain recombines TRBV19 with TRBJ2-1; 8 bases are shared with TRBD2. Trimming took 6 bases from V and 9 from J; bases not matched to a gene: 13. Germline CDR1 is LNHDA and CDR2 is SQIVND (reference sequence). CDR3 length: 15 amino acids. The CDR3 DNA reads TGTGCCAGTAGCCCCACGGGGGGGCGACGGGTTGAGCAGTTCTTC. Its translation: CASSPTGGRRVEQFF.

The chain links TRBV4-3 to TRBJ1-6; 9 bases agree with TRBD1. The CDR3 is made up of 15 amino acids. Losses at the gene ends were 2 bases for V and 10 bases for J; bases not matched to a gene: 6. CDR1 LGHNA and CDR2 YSLEER come from the germline V gene. CDR3 protein: CASSQLGTGNSPLHF. CDR3 nucleotides: TGCGCCAGCAGCCAACTCGGGACAGGGAACTCACCCCTCCACTTT.

The chain is built from TRBV27 and TRBJ1-1; D might be TRBD1 (6 bases). This CDR3 has 14 amino acids. V lost 3 bases and J lost 0, with 8 bases in between. Per the germline V gene, CDR1 is MNHEY and CDR2 is SMNVEV (reference sequence). The CDR3, as DNA: TGTGCCAGCAGTTTGACAGGCGTGAACACTGAAGCTTTCTTT. As protein: CASSLTGVNTEAFF.

The gene calls are TRBV19 and TRBJ1-4, with D perhaps TRBD1 (5 bases). The CDR3 loop spans 15 amino acids. CDR1 and CDR2 (germline): LNHDA, SQIVND (reference sequence). Deletions cut 6 bases from V and 4 bases from J, with 15 bases between. CDR3: CASRAGGGNNEKLFF. CDR3 in DNA: TGTGCCAGTAGAGCCGGGGGAGGCAATAATGAAAAACTGTTTTTT.

The rearrangement uses TRBV4-3 and TRBJ2-1; TRBD2 matches at 9 bases. With V trimmed by 4 bases and J by 8 bases, 9 bases remained unmatched. Looked up from germline, CDR1 is LGHNA and CDR2 is YSLEER. The CDR3 has 15 residues. In DNA, the CDR3 is TGCGCCAGCAGCCTAAGGGCTAGCGGGGCCTATGAGCAGTTCTTC. The encoded protein is CASSLRASGAYEQFF.

In this sample, this clone turned up a few times. This sequence joins TRBV3-1 (or the pseudogene TRBV3-2) and TRBJ2-7; 14 bases agree with TRBD2. This CDR3 region has 16 residues. Germline V CDR1 and CDR2: LGHDT, YNNKEL (reference sequence). Unmatched junction bases numbered 3, after V lost 1 base and J lost 4 bases. This CDR3 reads CASSQGLAGGVYEQYF. Here the CDR3 DNA reads TGTGCCAGCAGCCAAGGACTAGCGGGAGGGGTATACGAGCAGTACTTC.

The chain employs TRBV5-6 and TRBJ2-1, with D unclear. The CDR3 is 12 amino acids. Trimming removed 0 bases at V and 8 bases at J, with 6 bases between. Germline V CDR1 and CDR2: SGHDT, YYEEEE. In DNA form, the CDR3 reads TGTGCCAGCAGCTTGGACTCTTATGAGCAGTTCTTC. Protein sequence: CASSLDSYEQFF.

The chain has TRBV9 and TRBJ2-5; 8 bases are shared with TRBD1. The J segment lost 9 bases and the V segment lost 2 bases, leaving 9 bases of the junction unmatched. Germline assignment: CDR1 SGDLS and CDR2 YYNGEE. CDR3 length equals 14 residues. This CDR3 is CASSVSTGGMAQYF. The CDR3 DNA sequence: TGTGCCAGCAGCGTTAGCACAGGGGGTATGGCCCAGTACTTC.

CDR3 protein: CASRRQGAEEKLFF. The CDR3 region has the DNA TGTGCCAGCAGGAGACAGGGGGCCGAGGAAAAACTGTTTTTT. The J gene is TRBJ1-4, the V gene TRBV11-3, with 10 positions matching TRBD1. V trimming: 6 bases; J trimming: 8 bases; junction bases outside the gene matches: 6. Looked up from germline, CDR1 is SGHNT and CDR2 is YENEEA. The CDR3 is 14 amino acids.

V is TRBV9 and J is TRBJ1-6, with unresolved D. V was trimmed by 0 bases and J by 7 bases, leaving 11 bases between them. The CDR3 length is 15 residues. Germline CDR1 and CDR2: SGDLS and YYNGEE. The CDR3 DNA is TGTGCCAGCAGCGTAGGCGGGCCTAGAAATTCACCCCTCCACTTT. Protein sequence: CASSVGGPRNSPLHF.

The chain uses TRBV23-1 and TRBJ1-4; 7 nucleotides line up with TRBD1. TRBV23-1 falls under the ORF class, with uncertain function. After removal of 2 bases from V and 3 bases from J, the junction contained 12 bases not matched to a gene. This CDR3 is built from 18 residues. DNA for the CDR3: TGCGCCAGCAGTCAACCCCCGACAGGGAAAAAGGCTAATGAAAAACTGTTTTTT. This sequence encodes CASSQPPTGKKANEKLFF.

The rearrangement uses TRBV27 and TRBJ1-3; a weak D match, TRBD1 (6 bases). CDR1 MNHEY and CDR2 SMNVEV come from the germline V gene (reference sequence). This CDR3 is built from 14 residues. Trimming removed 6 bases at V and 0 bases at J, with 9 bases between. The CDR3 sequence is CASSPGVSGNTIYF. CDR3 in DNA: TGTGCCAGCAGCCCAGGGGTCTCTGGAAACACCATATATTTT.

The gene calls are TRBV3-1 (or the pseudogene TRBV3-2) and TRBJ2-7; 9 nucleotides agree with TRBD1. V trimming: 5 bases; J trimming: 7 bases; junction bases outside the gene matches: 12. There are 15 residues in the CDR3. Germline V CDR1 and CDR2: LGHDT, YNNKEL (reference sequence). In nucleotides, the CDR3 is TGTGCCAGCAGCAGAACAGGGGGCGCCCCCTGGGAGCAGTACTTC. As protein: CASSRTGGAPWEQYF.

The rearrangement joins TRBV19 to TRBJ2-1, with TRBD2 matching over 13 bases. CDR1 is LNHDA, CDR2 SQIVND, per germline (reference sequence). CDR3 length: 19 amino acids. Trimming cost V 1 base and J 5 bases; bases outside gene matches: 11. The CDR3 reads CASSIVLRTSGSTNNEQFF. CDR3 nucleotide sequence: TGTGCCAGTAGTATAGTTCTCCGGACTAGCGGGAGTACCAACAATGAGCAGTTCTTC. Supplemented by reference TRBV19 and TRBJ2-1, the full variable domain reads DGGITQSPKYLFRKEGQNVTLSCEQNLNHDAMYWYRQDPGQGLRLIYYSQIVNDFQKGDIAEGYSVSREKKESFPLTVTSAQKNPTAFYLCASSIVLRTSGSTNNEQFFGPGTRLTVL.

The CDR3 protein is CASSLLVGNEQFF. The CDR3 nucleotides are TGCGCCAGCAGCTTACTGGTCGGGAATGAGCAGTTCTTC. The chain has TRBV5-1 and TRBJ2-1; D gene unclear. The CDR3 has 13 amino acids. Trimming cost V 2 bases and J 7 bases, with 10 bases left between them. The germline V gene encodes CDR1 SGHRS and CDR2 YFSETQ.

V gene TRBV5-1 combines with J gene TRBJ1-3; no clear D. CDR3 length: 14 residues. Germline V gives CDR1 SGHRS, CDR2 YFSETQ. V lost 1 base, J lost 1 base, and 6 bases lay in between. Here the CDR3 DNA reads TGCGCCAGCAGCTTGTTCGAGTCTGGAAACACCATATATTTT. Translated: CASSLFESGNTIYF.

The chain is built from TRBV19 and TRBJ1-1, with TRBD1 identical over 7 bases. Looked up from germline, CDR1 is LNHDA and CDR2 is SQIVND (reference sequence). This CDR3 region has 13 residues. The J segment lost 7 bases and the V segment lost 6 bases, leaving 8 bases of the junction unmatched. CDR3 DNA sequence: TGTGCCAGTAGAATTCAGGGGGACGGTGAAGCTTTCTTT. Protein sequence: CASRIQGDGEAFF.

The V gene is TRBV27, the J gene TRBJ1-1; the D gene is possibly TRBD1 (6 bases). Looked up from germline, CDR1 is MNHEY and CDR2 is SMNVEV (reference sequence). There are 14 residues in the CDR3. Trimming removed 7 bases from V and 7 bases from J, with 19 bases in between. In DNA, the CDR3 is TGTGCCAGCACTTTGGCAGGGGCCCGGGGTGAAGCTTTCTTT. Translation: CASTLAGARGEAFF.

This chain connects TRBV11-2 to TRBJ2-1; TRBD2 matches at 11 bases. V gave up 5 bases and J gave up 9 bases; unmatched junction bases: 9. Germline V gene lookup returns CDR1 SGHAT and CDR2 FQNNGV. CDR3 size: 15 residues. For the CDR3, the DNA is TGTGCCAGCAGCCAGCACACTAGCGGGAGACGTGAGCAGTTCTTC. This codes for CASSQHTSGRREQFF.

The CDR3 coding sequence is TGCGCCAGCAGCTCGAGGCATGGGGCCTTTGAGGAGACCCAGTACTTC. Amino acid sequence: CASSSRHGAFEETQYF. The genes are TRBV5-1 and TRBJ2-5; the D gene is possibly TRBD1 (5 bases). Deletions cut 3 bases from V and 5 bases from J, with 20 bases between. The germline CDR1 and CDR2 sequences are SGHRS and YFSETQ. The CDR3 spans 16 residues.